This T cell receptor (beta chain) appears in the sequencing data of a study of cytomegalovirus exposure and HLA in healthy donors. Study findings and constraints: Later, an analysis found that TCR clusters from the first cohort tended to co-occur in the 90 to 150 validation repertoires. Cytomegalovirus-associated TCR beta chains were listed, numbering 150 to 200. Rare sequences made up most TCRs, while some public TCRs were found in many donors.

Measured with immunoSEQ multiplex PCR; TCRdb has only the in-frame clones, and not every one. The data contain roughly 57,000 clones, 93% of them singletons. The donors formed part of the roughly 120-subject validation cohort, distinct from the roughly 700-subject first cohort. The germline gives CDR1 SEHNR, CDR2 FQNEAQ (reference sequence). The CDR3 sequence is 13 residues long. The V end was cut by 8 bases, the J end by 4 bases, with 12 bases between. On this clone itself: Its antigen is unidentified.

The TCR was taken from a woman aged 18-30 years in good health and CMV-seropositive. Sequencing was performed on PBMCs. The chain recombines TRBV7-9 with TRBJ2-1; tentatively, D is TRBD1 (5 bases). The CDR3 sequence is CASQGGQYNEQFF. DNA for the CDR3: TGTGCCAGCCAGGGTGGGCAGTACAATGAGCAGTTCTTC. The variable domain in full, with the rest retrieved from reference TRBV7-9 and TRBJ2-1, is DTGVSQNPRHKITKRGQNVTFRCDPISEHNRLYWYRQTLGQGPEFLTYFQNEAQLEKSRLLSDRFSAERPKGSFSTLEIQRTEQGDSAMYLCASQGGQYNEQFFGPGTRLTVL.